The 15 T cell receptor beta chains presented below share a single source sample, sequenced in a study of T cells in Graves' hyperthyroidism and ophthalmopathy. Researchers took RNA transcripts and amplified the TCR beta CDR3 regions from them. Initially, a first-round RT-PCR of the TCR CDR3 employed the HTBI primer set. Using its own MiXCR run on the multiplex PCR reads, TCRdb lists one record per CDR3 protein. The sample consists of around 440,000 distinct CDR3 sequences, around 14% of them appearing once. Sequencing input: blood. These receptors were taken from a woman younger than 30 with Graves' hyperthyroidism.

The J gene is TRBJ2-3, the V gene TRBV19; 7 nucleotides agree with TRBD2. The CDR3 has 14 residues. Germline lookup yields CDR1 LNHDA and CDR2 SQIVND (reference sequence). Trimming cost V 5 bases and J 5 bases; bases outside gene matches: 7. The CDR3 DNA sequence: TGTGCCAGTAGTGGTTACGGGGGGAGAGATACGCAGTATTTT. Protein product: CASSGYGGRDTQYF.

The table lists this clonotype with a few counts. The J gene is TRBJ2-1, the V gene TRBV7-2, with a possible D match to TRBD2 (7 bases). The CDR3 totals 17 residues. CDR1 and CDR2 from the germline V gene are SGHTA and FQGNSA. With 4 bases removed from V and 6 bases from J, the gap between germline ends came to 22 bases. The CDR3, as DNA: TGTGCCAGCAGCTCCCTACCCAGACTAGGGGGGGGCAATGAGCAGTTCTTC. This codes for CASSSLPRLGGGNEQFF. The whole variable domain, remainder taken from reference TRBV7-2 and TRBJ2-1, is GAGVSQSPSNKVTEKGKDVELRCDPISGHTALYWYRQSLGQGLEFLIYFQGNSAPDKSGLPSDRFSAERTGGSVSTLTIQRTQQEDSAVYLCASSSLPRLGGGNEQFFGPGTRLTVL.

This clonotype has at least ten counts. The chain's CDR3 is CASSEALPGTYQETQYF. The CDR3 DNA reads as TGTGCCAGCAGTGAAGCTCTGCCCGGGACTTACCAAGAGACCCAGTACTTC. The chain employs TRBV2 and TRBJ2-5; D perhaps matches TRBD2 (6 bases). The CDR3 consists of 17 residues. Looked up from germline, CDR1 is SNHLY and CDR2 is FYNNEI. Between the trimmed V and J ends, which lost 0 bases and 0 bases, there was a span of 14 bases.

This clonotype has ten or more counts. The chain couples TRBV28 to TRBJ1-1; D ambiguous. Germline CDR1 is MDHEN and CDR2 is SYDVKM. The ends were cut back, 8 bases at V and 6 bases at J, with 13 bases in the middle. This CDR3 is built from 12 residues. The CDR3 spells CASLAGRAEAFF. DNA for the CDR3: TGTGCCAGCTTAGCAGGACGGGCTGAAGCTTTCTTT.

The chain has TRBV24-1 and TRBJ1-2, with 8 bases matching TRBD1. Germline CDR1 and CDR2: KGHDR and SFDVKD. V shed 7 bases, J shed 5 bases, and the junction held 14 bases outside the gene matches. The CDR3 has 16 amino acids. The CDR3 region is CATRKDIGQGEYGYTF. DNA for the CDR3: TGTGCCACCAGGAAGGACATTGGACAGGGTGAATATGGCTACACCTTC.

This clonotype was counted ten times or more. The chain carries TRBV9 and TRBJ2-3; TRBD1 is a possible D gene (6 bases). The V gene's germline CDR1 is SGDLS and CDR2 YYNGEE. CDR3 length: 14 residues. The germline V and J ends were trimmed by 3 bases and 6 bases, with 14 bases remaining between them. CDR3 loop: CASSAEGEWDTQYF. DNA for the CDR3: TGTGCCAGCAGCGCCGAGGGGGAGTGGGATACGCAGTATTTT.

This clonotype was seen many times. The chain has TRBV2 and TRBJ2-3, with TRBD1 matching over 8 bases. With V trimmed by 3 bases and J by 3 bases, 5 bases remained unmatched. Germline lookup yields CDR1 SNHLY and CDR2 FYNNEI. The CDR3 contains 15 residues. CDR3: CASSEDRVGTDTQYF. CDR3 bases: TGTGCCAGCAGTGAGGACAGGGTTGGGACAGATACGCAGTATTTT.

Many counts were recorded for this clonotype. The J gene is TRBJ2-1, the V gene TRBV20-1; 10 bases align to TRBD2. This CDR3 comprises 13 residues. CDR1 is DFQATT, CDR2 SNEGSKA, per germline (reference sequence). J was trimmed by 7 bases and V by 6 bases; bases with no gene match: 6. The CDR3 bases are TGCAGTGCCCGAGGGACTAGCGAAAATGAGCAGTTCTTC. Translated, it gives CSARGTSENEQFF.

This chain uses TRBV6-2 or TRBV6-3 with TRBJ2-1; TRBD2 matches at 12 bases. The CDR3 spans 15 residues. J lost 3 bases, V lost 6 bases, and 3 bases had no gene match. Germline lookup yields CDR1 MNHEY and CDR2 SVGEGT. CDR3: CASRELAGGYNEQFF. The CDR3 nucleotides are TGTGCCAGCAGGGAACTAGCGGGAGGCTACAATGAGCAGTTCTTC.

This chain links TRBV7-2 with TRBJ2-3; 10 bases match TRBD2. CDR1 and CDR2 (germline): SGHTA, FQGNSA. Trimming removed 2 bases from V and 0 bases from J; junction bases left unmatched: 17. The CDR3 totals 21 residues. CDR3 coding DNA: TGTGCCAGCAGCTTAAATAATATAGCGGGGGGTTCAAGACTTAGCACAGATACGCAGTATTTT. Protein sequence: CASSLNNIAGGSRLSTDTQYF.

This clonotype appeared a few times. The chain combines TRBV5-1 with TRBJ2-5; D might be TRBD2 (7 bases). The CDR3 runs 15 residues. The germline CDR1 and CDR2 sequences are SGHRS and YFSETQ. Trimming shortened V by 4 bases and J by 7 bases, and 20 bases separated the two germline ends. Here the CDR3 DNA reads TGCGCCAGCAGCCACTTGAGCACAGGGAGGGCGACCCAGTACTTC. Amino acids: CASSHLSTGRATQYF.

This clonotype was recorded many times. The rearrangement uses TRBV5-1 and TRBJ2-7; 7 bases agree with TRBD1. Per germline, CDR1 SGHRS and CDR2 YFSETQ. The CDR3 is 14 residues long. After removal of 0 bases from V and 7 bases from J, the junction contained 7 bases not matched to a gene. The CDR3 DNA sequence: TGCGCCAGCAGCTTGGGACAGGGCCTCGTAGAGCAGTACTTC. Its protein is CASSLGQGLVEQYF. The variable domain in full, with the rest retrieved from reference TRBV5-1 and TRBJ2-7, is KAGVTQTPRYLIKTRGQQVTLSCSPISGHRSVSWYQQTPGQGLQFLFEYFSETQRNKGNFPGRFSGRQFSNSRSEMNVSTLELGDSALYLCASSLGQGLVEQYFGPGTRLTVT.

In the case of this clonotype: A much larger clonotype is one base distant, so this may be a read error. Since no conserved phenylalanine or tryptophan closes the CDR3, a read error is the likely cause. The V and J genes are TRBV5-1 and TRBJ1-1, with D unresolved. V lost 0 bases, J lost 4 bases, and 13 bases lay in between. The CDR3 runs to 15 residues. Germline V gives CDR1 SGHRS, CDR2 YFSETQ. The CDR3 DNA reads TGCGCCAGCAGCTTGGTGCGTGGGGAGACCACTGAAGCTTTCCTT. This encodes CASSLVRGETTEAFL.

The J gene is TRBJ1-6, the V gene TRBV20-1, with 10 bases lining up with TRBD1. Per the germline V gene, CDR1 is DFQATT and CDR2 is SNEGSKA (reference sequence). The CDR3 has 16 amino acids. After removal of 6 bases from V and 7 bases from J, the junction contained 12 bases not matched to a gene. This CDR3 is CSAQPTGTGVNSPLHF. The CDR3, as DNA: TGCAGTGCACAACCTACCGGGACAGGGGTGAATTCACCCCTCCACTTT.

This clonotype was detected ten times or more. J is TRBJ2-1 and V is TRBV19; 14 nucleotides agree with TRBD2. CDR1 and CDR2 (germline): LNHDA, SQIVND (reference sequence). The CDR3 sequence is 15 residues long. V gave up 3 bases and J gave up 6 bases; unmatched junction bases: 1. CDR3 residues: CASSMGTSGSNEQFF. CDR3 bases: TGTGCCAGTAGTATGGGGACTAGCGGGAGCAATGAGCAGTTCTTC.